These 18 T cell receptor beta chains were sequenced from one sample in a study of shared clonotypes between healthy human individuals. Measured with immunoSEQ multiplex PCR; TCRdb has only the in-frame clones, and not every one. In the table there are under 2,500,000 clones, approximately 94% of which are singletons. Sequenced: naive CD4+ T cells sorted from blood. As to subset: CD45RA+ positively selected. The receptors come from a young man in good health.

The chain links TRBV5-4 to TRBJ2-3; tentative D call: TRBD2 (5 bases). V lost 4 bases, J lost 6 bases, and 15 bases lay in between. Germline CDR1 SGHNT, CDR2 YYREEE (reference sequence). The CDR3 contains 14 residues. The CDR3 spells CASSLSSGMDTQYF. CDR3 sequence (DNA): TGTGCCAGCAGCCTGAGCAGCGGCATGGATACGCAGTATTTT.

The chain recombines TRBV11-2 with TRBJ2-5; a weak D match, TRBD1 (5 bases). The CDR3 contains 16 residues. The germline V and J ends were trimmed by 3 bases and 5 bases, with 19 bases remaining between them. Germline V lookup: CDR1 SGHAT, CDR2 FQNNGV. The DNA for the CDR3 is TGTGCCAGCAGCTTCCGTGGGGCCCCGACGCAGGAGACCCAGTACTTC. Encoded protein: CASSFRGAPTQETQYF.

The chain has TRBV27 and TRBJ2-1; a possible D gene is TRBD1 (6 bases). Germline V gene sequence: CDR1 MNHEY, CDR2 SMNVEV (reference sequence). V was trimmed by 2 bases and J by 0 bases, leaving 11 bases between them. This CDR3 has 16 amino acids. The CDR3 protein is CASSLRLDSSYNEQFF. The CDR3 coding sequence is TGTGCCAGCAGTTTAAGACTGGACAGCTCCTACAATGAGCAGTTCTTC.

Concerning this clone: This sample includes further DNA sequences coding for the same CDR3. The CDR3 is CASSVSGGSYNEQFF. The CDR3 region has the DNA TGTGCCAGCAGCGTTTCGGGGGGCTCCTACAATGAGCAGTTCTTC. The genes are TRBV9 and TRBJ2-1; 7 bases are a match to TRBD2. V trimming: 2 bases; J trimming: 0 bases; junction bases outside the gene matches: 2. The CDR3 extends over 15 amino acids. Germline V gives CDR1 SGDLS, CDR2 YYNGEE.

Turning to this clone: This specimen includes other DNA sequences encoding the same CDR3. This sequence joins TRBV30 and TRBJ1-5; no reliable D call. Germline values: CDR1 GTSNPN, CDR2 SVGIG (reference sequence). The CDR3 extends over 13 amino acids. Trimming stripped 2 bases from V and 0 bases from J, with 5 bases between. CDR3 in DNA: TGTGCCTGGAGTCCCGGTAGCAATCAGCCCCAGCATTTT. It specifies CAWSPGSNQPQHF.

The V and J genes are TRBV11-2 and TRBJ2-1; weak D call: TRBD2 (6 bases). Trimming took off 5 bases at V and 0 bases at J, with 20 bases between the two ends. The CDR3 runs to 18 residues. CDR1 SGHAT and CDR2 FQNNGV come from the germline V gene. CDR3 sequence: CASSPPTSSVSSYNEQFF. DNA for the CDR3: TGTGCCAGCAGCCCTCCAACCTCTAGCGTTAGCTCCTACAATGAGCAGTTCTTC.

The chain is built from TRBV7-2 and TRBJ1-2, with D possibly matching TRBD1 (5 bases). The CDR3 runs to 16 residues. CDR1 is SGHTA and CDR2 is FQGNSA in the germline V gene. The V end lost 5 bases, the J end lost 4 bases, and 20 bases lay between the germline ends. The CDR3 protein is CASSRSGLQGFYGYTF. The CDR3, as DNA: TGTGCCAGCAGCCGATCCGGCCTCCAGGGCTTCTATGGCTACACCTTC.

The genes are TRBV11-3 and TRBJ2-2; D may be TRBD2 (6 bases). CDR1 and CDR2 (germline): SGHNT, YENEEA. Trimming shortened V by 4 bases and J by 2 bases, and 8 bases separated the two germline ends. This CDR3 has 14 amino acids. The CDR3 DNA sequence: TGTGCCAGCAGCTCCGGGACTAACACCGGGGAGCTGTTTTTT. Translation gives CASSSGTNTGELFF.

This CDR3 is CASRKRDSTYEQYF. In DNA, the CDR3 is TGTGCCAGTAGAAAAAGGGACAGCACCTACGAGCAGTACTTC. The genes are TRBV19 and TRBJ2-7, with 7 bases identical to TRBD1. The CDR3 has 14 residues. Germline values: CDR1 LNHDA, CDR2 SQIVND (reference sequence). Trimming removed 6 bases from V and 2 bases from J; junction bases left unmatched: 7.

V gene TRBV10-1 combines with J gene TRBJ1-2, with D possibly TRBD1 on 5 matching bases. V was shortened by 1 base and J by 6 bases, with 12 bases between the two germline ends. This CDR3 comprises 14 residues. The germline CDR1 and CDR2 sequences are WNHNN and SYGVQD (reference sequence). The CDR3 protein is CASSEWGFRNGYTF. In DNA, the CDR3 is TGCGCCAGCAGTGAGTGGGGGTTCAGGAATGGCTACACCTTC.

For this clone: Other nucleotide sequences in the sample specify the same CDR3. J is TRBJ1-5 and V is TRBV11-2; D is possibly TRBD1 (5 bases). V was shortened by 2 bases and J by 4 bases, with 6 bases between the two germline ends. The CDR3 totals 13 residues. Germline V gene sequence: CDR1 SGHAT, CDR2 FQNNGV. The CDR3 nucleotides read TGTGCCAGCAGCTTATCAGGGAATCAGCCCCAGCATTTT. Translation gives CASSLSGNQPQHF.

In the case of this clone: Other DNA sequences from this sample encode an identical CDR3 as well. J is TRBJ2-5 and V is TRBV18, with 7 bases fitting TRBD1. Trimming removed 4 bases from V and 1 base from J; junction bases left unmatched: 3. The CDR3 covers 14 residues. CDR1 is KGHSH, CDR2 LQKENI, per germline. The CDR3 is CASSLPGGQETQYF. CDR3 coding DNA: TGTGCCAGCTCACTCCCAGGGGGCCAAGAGACCCAGTACTTC.

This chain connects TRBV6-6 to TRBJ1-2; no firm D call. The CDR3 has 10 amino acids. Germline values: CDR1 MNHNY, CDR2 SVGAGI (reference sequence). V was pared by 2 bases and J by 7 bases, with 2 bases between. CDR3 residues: CASSYVGYTF. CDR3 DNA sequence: TGTGCCAGCAGTTACGTTGGCTACACCTTC.

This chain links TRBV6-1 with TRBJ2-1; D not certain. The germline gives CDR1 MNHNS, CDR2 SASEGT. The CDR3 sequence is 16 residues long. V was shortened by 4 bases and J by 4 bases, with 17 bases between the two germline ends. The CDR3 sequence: CASSAPGASPYNEQFF. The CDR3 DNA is TGTGCCAGCAGTGCTCCGGGCGCTTCACCGTACAATGAGCAGTTCTTC.

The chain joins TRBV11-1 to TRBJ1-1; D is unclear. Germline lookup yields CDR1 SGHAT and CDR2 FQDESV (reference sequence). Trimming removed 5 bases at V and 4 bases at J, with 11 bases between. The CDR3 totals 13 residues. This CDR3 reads CASSPRMGTEAFF. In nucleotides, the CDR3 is TGTGCCAGCAGCCCTCGTATGGGCACTGAAGCTTTCTTT.

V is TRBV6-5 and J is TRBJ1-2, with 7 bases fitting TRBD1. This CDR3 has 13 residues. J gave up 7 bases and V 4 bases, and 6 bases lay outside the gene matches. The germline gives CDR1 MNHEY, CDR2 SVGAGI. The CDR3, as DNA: TGTGCCAGCAGTTCACAGGGGCCGGTTGGCTACACCTTC. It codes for CASSSQGPVGYTF.

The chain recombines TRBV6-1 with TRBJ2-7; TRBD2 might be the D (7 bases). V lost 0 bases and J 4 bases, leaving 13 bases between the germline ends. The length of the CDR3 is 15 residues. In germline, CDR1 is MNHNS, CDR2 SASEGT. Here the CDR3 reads CASSEARGRAYEQYF. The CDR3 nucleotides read TGTGCCAGCAGTGAAGCGCGGGGGCGCGCGTACGAGCAGTACTTC.

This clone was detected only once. The DNA for the CDR3 is TGTGCCAGCAGTGCGACAGGTCCCACAGATACGCAGTATTTT. Amino acid sequence: CASSATGPTDTQYF. J is TRBJ2-3 and V is TRBV6-1; the D gene is possibly TRBD1 (6 bases). V lost 4 bases to trimming and J lost 2 bases, with 10 bases between them. Looked up from germline, CDR1 is MNHNS and CDR2 is SASEGT. The CDR3 covers 14 residues.